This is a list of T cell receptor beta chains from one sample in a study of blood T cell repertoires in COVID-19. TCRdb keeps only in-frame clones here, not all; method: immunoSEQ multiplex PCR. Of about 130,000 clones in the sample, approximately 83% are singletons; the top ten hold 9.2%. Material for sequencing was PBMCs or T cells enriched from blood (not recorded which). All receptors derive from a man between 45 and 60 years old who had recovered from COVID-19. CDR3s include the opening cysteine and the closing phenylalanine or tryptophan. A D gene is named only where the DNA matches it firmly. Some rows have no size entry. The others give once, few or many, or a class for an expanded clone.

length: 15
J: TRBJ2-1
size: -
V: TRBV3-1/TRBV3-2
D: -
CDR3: CASTLNLAVYNEQFF
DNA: TGTGCCAGCACCCTGAACCTCGCGGTCTACAATGAGCAGTTCTTC

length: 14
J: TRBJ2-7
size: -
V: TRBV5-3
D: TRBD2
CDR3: CARELAGLSYEQYF
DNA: TGTGCCAGGGAACTAGCGGGGCTCTCCTACGAGCAGTACTTC

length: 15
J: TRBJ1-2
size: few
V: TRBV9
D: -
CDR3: CASSVGEGRNYGYTF
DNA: TGTGCCAGCAGCGTAGGGGAGGGTAGGAACTATGGCTACACCTTC

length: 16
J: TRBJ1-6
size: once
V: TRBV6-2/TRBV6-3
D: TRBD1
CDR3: CASSYSRTGHNSPLHF
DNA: TGTGCCAGCAGTTACTCTCGGACAGGGCATAATTCACCCCTCCACTTT

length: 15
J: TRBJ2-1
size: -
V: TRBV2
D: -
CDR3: CASSVLQSGYNEQFF
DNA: TGTGCCAGCAGTGTGTTACAGTCGGGATACAATGAGCAGTTCTTC

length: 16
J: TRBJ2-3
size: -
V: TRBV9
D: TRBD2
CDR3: CASSLTSGGAVDTQYF
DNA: TGTGCCAGCAGCCTCACTAGCGGGGGGGCAGTAGATACGCAGTATTTT

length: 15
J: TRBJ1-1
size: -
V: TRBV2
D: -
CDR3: CASRETGSMNTEAFF
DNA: TGTGCCAGCAGGGAGACAGGTTCCATGAACACTGAAGCTTTCTTT

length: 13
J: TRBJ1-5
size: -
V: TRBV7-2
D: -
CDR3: CASSLDRNQPQHF
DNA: TGTGCCAGCAGCTTAGACAGAAATCAGCCCCAGCATTTT

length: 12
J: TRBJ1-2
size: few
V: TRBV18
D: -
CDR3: CASSPELYGYTF
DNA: TGTGCCAGCTCACCAGAGCTCTATGGCTACACCTTC

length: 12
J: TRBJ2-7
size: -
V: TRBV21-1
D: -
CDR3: CASRRLGYEQYF
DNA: TGTGCCAGCAGGAGACTAGGCTACGAGCAGTACTTC

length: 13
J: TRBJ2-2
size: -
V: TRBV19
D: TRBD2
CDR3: CASKRGPAGELFF
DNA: TGTGCCAGTAAGCGGGGGCCGGCCGGGGAGCTGTTTTTT

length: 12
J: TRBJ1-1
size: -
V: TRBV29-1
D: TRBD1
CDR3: CSGQGGNTEAFF
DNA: TGCAGCGGACAGGGGGGGAACACTGAAGCTTTCTTT

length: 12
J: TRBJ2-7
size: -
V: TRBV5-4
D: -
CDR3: CASSSSTGEQYF
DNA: TGTGCCAGCAGCTCCTCGACTGGCGAGCAGTACTTC

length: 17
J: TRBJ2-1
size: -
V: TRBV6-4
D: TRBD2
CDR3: CASSSGTSGGTYNEQFF
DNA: TGTGCCAGCAGCTCGGGGACTAGCGGGGGTACCTACAATGAGCAGTTCTTC

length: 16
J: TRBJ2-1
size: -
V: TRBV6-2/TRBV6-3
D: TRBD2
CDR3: CASSDPLAVHNNEQFF
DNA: TGTGCCAGCAGCGATCCTCTAGCGGTACACAACAATGAGCAGTTCTTC

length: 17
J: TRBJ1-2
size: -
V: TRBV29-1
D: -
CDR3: CSVEDLQGSGDYYGYTF
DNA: TGCAGCGTTGAAGATTTACAGGGATCCGGCGACTACTATGGCTACACCTTC

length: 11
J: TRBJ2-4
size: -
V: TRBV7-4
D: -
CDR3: CASSFSYIQYF
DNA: TGTGCCAGCAGCTTTAGTTACATTCAGTACTTC

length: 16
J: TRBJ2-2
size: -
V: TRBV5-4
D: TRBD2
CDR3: CASSYLGLANTGELFF
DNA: TGTGCCAGCAGCTACCTCGGACTAGCGAACACCGGGGAGCTGTTTTTT

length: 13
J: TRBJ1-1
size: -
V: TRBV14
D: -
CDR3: CASSRRGNTEAFF
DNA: TGTGCCAGCAGCCGCCGGGGGAACACTGAAGCTTTCTTT

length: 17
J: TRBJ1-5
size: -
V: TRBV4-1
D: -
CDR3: CASSHGFPGGSNQPQHF
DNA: TGCGCCAGCAGCCACGGTTTTCCAGGCGGGAGCAATCAGCCCCAGCATTTT

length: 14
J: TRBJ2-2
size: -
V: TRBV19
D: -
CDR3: CATSQEANTGELFF
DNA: TGTGCCACCTCCCAGGAGGCGAACACCGGGGAGCTGTTTTTT

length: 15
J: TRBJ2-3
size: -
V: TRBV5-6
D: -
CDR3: CASSSLAFGTDTQYF
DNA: TGTGCCAGCAGCTCACTAGCTTTCGGCACAGATACGCAGTATTTT

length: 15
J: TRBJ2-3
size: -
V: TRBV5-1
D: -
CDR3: CASKPPLESADTQYF
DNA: TGCGCCAGCAAGCCCCCACTAGAGTCAGCTGATACGCAGTATTTT

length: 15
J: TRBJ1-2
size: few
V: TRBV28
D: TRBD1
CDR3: CASRSRQGHYYGYTF
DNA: TGTGCCAGCAGATCAAGACAGGGGCATTACTATGGCTACACCTTC

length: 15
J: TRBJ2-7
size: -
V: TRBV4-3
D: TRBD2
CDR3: CASSQGLADSYEQYF
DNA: TGCGCCAGCAGCCAAGGACTAGCGGACTCCTACGAGCAGTACTTC

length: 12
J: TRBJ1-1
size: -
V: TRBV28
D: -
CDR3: CASSPGLTEAFF
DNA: TGTGCCAGCAGTCCAGGGCTCACTGAAGCTTTCTTT

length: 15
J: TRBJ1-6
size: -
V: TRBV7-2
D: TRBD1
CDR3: CASSLEQGAGSPLHF
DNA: TGTGCCAGCAGCTTAGAACAGGGGGCTGGGTCACCCCTCCACTTT

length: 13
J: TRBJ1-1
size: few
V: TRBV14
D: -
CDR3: CASSLENRDEAFF
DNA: TGTGCCAGCAGCCTGGAGAACAGGGATGAAGCTTTCTTT

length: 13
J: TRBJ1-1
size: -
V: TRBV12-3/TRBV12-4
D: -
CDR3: CASTHWRGAEAFF
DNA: TGTGCCAGCACCCATTGGCGGGGGGCTGAAGCTTTCTTT

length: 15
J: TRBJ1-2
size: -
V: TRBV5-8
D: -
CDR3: CASSHFNQATYGYTF
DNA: TGTGCCAGCAGCCATTTCAATCAGGCGACCTATGGCTACACCTTC

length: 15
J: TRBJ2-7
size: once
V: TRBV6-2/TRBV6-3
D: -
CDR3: CASSYEPLSSYEQYF
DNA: TGTGCCAGCAGTTACGAACCCCTGAGCTCCTACGAGCAGTACTTC

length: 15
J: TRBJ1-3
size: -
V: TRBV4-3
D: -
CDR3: CASSQTENTGNTIYF
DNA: TGCGCCAGCAGCCAAACAGAAAACACTGGAAACACCATATATTTT

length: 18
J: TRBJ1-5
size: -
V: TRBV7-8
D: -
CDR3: CASSLAVRGEHSNQPQHF
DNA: TGTGCCAGCAGCTTAGCTGTCAGGGGCGAGCATAGCAATCAGCCCCAGCATTTT

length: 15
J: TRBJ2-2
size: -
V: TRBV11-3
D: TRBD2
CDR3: CASSISGAFTGELFF
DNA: TGTGCCAGCAGCATTAGCGGGGCCTTCACCGGGGAGCTGTTTTTT

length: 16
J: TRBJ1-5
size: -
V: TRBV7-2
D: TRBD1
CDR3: CASSLGGTGGGQPQHF
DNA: TGTGCCAGCAGCTTAGGAGGGACAGGGGGGGGTCAGCCCCAGCATTTT

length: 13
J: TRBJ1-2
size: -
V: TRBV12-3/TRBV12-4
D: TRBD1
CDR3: CASSLDRGRGYTF
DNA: TGTGCCAGCAGTCTTGACAGGGGACGTGGCTACACCTTC

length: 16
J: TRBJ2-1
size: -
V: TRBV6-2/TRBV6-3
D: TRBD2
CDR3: CASSYYASGVYNEQFF
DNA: TGTGCCAGCAGTTACTATGCTAGCGGGGTTTACAATGAGCAGTTCTTC

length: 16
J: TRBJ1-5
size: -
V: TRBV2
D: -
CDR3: CASRANGVRGNQPQHF
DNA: TGTGCCAGCAGGGCTAACGGGGTTCGGGGCAATCAGCCCCAGCATTTT

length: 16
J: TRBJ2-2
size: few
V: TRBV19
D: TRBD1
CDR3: CASSTGTGGNTGELFF
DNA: TGTGCCAGTAGTACCGGGACAGGGGGCAACACCGGGGAGCTGTTTTTT

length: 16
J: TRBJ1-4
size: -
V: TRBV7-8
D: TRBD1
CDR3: CASSLRPGQGGEKLFF
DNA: TGTGCCAGCAGCCTACGCCCGGGACAGGGGGGTGAAAAACTGTTTTTT

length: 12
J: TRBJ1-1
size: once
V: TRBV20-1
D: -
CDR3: CSASMTNTEAFF
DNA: TGCAGTGCTAGTATGACAAACACTGAAGCTTTCTTT

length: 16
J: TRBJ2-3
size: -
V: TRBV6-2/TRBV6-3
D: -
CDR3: CASSYERGAVTDTQYF
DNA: TGTGCCAGCAGTTATGAACGGGGGGCCGTCACAGATACGCAGTATTTT

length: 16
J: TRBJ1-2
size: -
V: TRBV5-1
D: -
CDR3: CASSYLQSGVGDGYTF
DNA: TGCGCCAGCAGCTACCTCCAGTCGGGGGTAGGGGATGGCTACACCTTC

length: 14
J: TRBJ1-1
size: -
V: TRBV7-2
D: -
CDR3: CASSLDGKNTEAFF
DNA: TGTGCCAGCAGCTTAGACGGGAAGAACACTGAAGCTTTCTTT

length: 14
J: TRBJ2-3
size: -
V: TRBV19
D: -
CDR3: CASSIDRDPDTQYF
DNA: TGTGCCAGTAGTATTGATAGAGATCCAGATACGCAGTATTTT